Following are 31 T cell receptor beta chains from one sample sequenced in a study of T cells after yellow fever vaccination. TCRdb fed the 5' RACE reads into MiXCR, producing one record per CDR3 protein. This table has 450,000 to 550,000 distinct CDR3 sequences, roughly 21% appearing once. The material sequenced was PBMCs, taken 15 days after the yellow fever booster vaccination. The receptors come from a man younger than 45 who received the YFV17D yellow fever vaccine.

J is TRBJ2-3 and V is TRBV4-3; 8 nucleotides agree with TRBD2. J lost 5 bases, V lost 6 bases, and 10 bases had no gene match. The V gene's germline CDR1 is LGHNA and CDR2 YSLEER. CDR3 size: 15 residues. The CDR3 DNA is TGCGCCAGCAGACCCCGACTAGCGAAGTTAGATACGCAGTATTTT. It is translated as CASRPRLAKLDTQYF.

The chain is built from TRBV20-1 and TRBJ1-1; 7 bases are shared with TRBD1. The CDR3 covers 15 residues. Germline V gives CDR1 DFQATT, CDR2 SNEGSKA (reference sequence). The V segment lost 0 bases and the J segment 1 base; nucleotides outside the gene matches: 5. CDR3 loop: CSARDRDRQNTEAFF. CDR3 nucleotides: TGCAGTGCTAGAGACCGGGACAGACAGAACACTGAAGCTTTCTTT.

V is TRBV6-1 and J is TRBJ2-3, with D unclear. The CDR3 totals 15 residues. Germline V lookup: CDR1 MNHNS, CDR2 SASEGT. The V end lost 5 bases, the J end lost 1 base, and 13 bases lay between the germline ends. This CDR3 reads CASSPSRAGTDTQYF. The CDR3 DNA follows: TGTGCCAGCAGTCCCTCACGGGCCGGCACAGATACGCAGTATTTT.

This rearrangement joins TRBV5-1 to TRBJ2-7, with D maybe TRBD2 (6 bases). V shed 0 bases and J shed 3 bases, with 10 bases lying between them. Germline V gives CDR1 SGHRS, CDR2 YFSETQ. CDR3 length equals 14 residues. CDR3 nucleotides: TGCGCCAGCAGCTTGGGTGAGCGGGTCTACGAGCAGTACTTC. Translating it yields CASSLGERVYEQYF.

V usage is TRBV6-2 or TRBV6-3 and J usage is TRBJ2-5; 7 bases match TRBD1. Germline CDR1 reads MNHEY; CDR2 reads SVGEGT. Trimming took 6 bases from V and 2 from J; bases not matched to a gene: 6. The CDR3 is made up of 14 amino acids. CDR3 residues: CASRTGTAQETQYF. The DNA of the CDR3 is TGTGCCAGCAGAACTGGGACAGCGCAAGAGACCCAGTACTTC.

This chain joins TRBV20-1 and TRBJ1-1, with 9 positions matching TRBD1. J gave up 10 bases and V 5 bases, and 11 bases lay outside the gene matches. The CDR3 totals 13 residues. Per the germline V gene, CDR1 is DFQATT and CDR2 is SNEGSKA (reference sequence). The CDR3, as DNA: TGCAGTGCTGTAGACAGGGGGACTATATCAGCTTTCTTT. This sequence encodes CSAVDRGTISAFF.

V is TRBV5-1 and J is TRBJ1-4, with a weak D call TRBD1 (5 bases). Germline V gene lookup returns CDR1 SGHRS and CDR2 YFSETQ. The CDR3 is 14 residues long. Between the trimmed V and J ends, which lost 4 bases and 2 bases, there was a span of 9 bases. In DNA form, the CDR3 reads TGCGCCAGCAGCGGGGGGGGGACTAATGAAAAACTGTTTTTT. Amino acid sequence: CASSGGGTNEKLFF.

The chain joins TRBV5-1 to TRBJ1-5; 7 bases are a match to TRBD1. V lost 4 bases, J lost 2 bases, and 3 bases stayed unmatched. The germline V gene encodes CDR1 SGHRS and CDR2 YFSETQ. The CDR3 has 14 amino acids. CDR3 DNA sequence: TGCGCCAGCAGCCCAGGGGGTGGCAATCAGCCCCAGCATTTT. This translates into CASSPGGGNQPQHF.

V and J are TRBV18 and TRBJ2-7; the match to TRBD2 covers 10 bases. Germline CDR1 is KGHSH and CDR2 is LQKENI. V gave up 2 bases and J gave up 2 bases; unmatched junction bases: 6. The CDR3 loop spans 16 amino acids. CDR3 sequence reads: CASSPGASGSAYEQYF. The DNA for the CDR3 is TGTGCCAGCTCACCAGGGGCTAGCGGGAGTGCCTACGAGCAGTACTTC.

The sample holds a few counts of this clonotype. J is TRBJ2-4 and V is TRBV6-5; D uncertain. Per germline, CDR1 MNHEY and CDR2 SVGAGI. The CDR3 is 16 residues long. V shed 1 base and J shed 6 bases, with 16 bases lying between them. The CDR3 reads CASSYWSLGTGNIQYF. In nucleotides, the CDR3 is TGTGCCAGCAGTTACTGGTCCCTAGGAACGGGAAACATTCAGTACTTC.

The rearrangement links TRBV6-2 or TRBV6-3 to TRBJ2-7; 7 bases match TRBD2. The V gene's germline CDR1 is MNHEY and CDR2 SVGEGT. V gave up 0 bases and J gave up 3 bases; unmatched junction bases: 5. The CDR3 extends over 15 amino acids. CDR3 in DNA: TGTGCCAGCAGTTACTCTGCTCGGGAGGACTACGAGCAGTACTTC. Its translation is CASSYSAREDYEQYF.

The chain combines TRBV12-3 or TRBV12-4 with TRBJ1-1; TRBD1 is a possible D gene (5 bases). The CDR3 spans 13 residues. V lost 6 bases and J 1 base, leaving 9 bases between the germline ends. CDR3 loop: CASRSTANTEAFF. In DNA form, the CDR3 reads TGTGCCAGCAGATCGACAGCGAACACTGAAGCTTTCTTT.

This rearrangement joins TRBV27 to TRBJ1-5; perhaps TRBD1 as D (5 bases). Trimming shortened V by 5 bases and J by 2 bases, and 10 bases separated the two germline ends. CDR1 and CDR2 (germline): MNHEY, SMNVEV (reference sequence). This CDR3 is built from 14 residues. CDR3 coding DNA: TGTGCCAGCAGTCCAGTGACAGGCAATCAGCCCCAGCATTTT. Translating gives CASSPVTGNQPQHF.

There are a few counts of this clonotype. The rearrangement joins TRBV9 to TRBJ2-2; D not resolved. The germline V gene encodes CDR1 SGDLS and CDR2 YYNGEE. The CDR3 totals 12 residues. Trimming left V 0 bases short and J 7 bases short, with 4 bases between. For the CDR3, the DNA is TGTGCCAGCAGCGTAGGGGGCGGGGAGCTGTTTTTT. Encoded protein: CASSVGGGELFF.

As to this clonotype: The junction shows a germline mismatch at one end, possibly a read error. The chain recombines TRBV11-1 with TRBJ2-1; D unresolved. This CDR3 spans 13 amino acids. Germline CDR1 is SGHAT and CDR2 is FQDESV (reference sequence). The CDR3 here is CASSLTSYNEQSF. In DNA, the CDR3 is TGTGCCAGCAGCTTAACCAGCTACAATGAGCAGTCCTTC.

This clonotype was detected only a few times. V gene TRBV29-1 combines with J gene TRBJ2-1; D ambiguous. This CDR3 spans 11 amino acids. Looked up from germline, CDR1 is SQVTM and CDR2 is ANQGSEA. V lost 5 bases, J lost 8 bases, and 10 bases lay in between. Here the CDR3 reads CSVTPRYEQFF. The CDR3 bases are TGCAGCGTTACCCCCCGATATGAGCAGTTCTTC.

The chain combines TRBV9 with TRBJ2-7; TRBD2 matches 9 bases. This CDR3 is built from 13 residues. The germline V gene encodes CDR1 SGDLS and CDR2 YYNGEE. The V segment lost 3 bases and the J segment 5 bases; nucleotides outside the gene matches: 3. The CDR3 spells CASSGGTSNEQYF. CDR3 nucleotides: TGTGCCAGCAGCGGAGGGACTAGCAACGAGCAGTACTTC.

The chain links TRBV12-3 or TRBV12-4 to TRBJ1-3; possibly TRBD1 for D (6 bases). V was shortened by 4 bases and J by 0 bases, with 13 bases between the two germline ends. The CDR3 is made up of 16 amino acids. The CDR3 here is CASSSTGTSSGNTIYF. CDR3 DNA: TGTGCCAGCAGTTCTACAGGGACCAGCTCTGGAAACACCATATATTTT.

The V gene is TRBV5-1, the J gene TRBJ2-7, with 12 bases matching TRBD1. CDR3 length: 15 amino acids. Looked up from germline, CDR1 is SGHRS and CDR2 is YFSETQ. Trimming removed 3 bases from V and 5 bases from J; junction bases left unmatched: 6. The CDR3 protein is CASSSGTGGKNEQYF. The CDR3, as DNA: TGCGCCAGCAGCTCCGGGACAGGGGGCAAGAACGAGCAGTACTTC. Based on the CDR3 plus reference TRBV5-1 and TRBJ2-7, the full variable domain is KAGVTQTPRYLIKTRGQQVTLSCSPISGHRSVSWYQQTPGQGLQFLFEYFSETQRNKGNFPGRFSGRQFSNSRSEMNVSTLELGDSALYLCASSSGTGGKNEQYFGPGTRLTVT.

CDR3 sequence (DNA): TGTGCCAGCAGAGATACAGCGTTTAATTCACCCCTCCACTTT. This encodes CASRDTAFNSPLHF. This rearrangement joins TRBV6-1 to TRBJ1-6; D uncertain. CDR3 length: 14 residues. In germline, CDR1 is MNHNS, CDR2 SASEGT. Trimming shortened V by 6 bases and J by 6 bases, and 12 bases separated the two germline ends.

CDR3 residues: CASSDGEVAGGYTDTQYF. DNA for the CDR3: TGTGCCAGCAGCGATGGAGAGGTAGCGGGAGGGTACACAGATACGCAGTATTTT. V and J are TRBV11-2 and TRBJ2-3, with 11 nucleotides matching TRBD2. The CDR3 sequence is 18 residues long. The V and J ends lost 5 bases and 2 bases, in that order; junction bases with no gene match: 12. Per germline, CDR1 SGHAT and CDR2 FQNNGV.

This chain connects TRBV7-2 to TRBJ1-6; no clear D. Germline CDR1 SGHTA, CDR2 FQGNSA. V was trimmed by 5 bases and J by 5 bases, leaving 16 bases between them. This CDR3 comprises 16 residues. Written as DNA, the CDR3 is TGTGCCAGCAGCACCCACGGACGCGGTAATAATTCACCCCTCCACTTT. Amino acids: CASSTHGRGNNSPLHF.

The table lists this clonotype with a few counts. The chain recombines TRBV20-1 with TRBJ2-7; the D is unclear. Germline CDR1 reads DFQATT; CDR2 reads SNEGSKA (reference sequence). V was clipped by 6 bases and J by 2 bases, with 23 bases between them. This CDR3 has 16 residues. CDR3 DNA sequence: TGCAGTGCCGCCGGCATTGACGGAGCGATGACCTACGAGCAGTACTTC. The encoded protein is CSAAGIDGAMTYEQYF.

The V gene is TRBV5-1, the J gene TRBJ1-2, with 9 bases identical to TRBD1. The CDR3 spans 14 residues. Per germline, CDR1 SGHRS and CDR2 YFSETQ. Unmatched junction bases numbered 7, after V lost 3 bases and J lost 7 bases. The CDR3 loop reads CASSSAGTGIGYTF. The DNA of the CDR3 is TGCGCCAGCAGCTCGGCCGGGACAGGGATTGGCTACACCTTC.

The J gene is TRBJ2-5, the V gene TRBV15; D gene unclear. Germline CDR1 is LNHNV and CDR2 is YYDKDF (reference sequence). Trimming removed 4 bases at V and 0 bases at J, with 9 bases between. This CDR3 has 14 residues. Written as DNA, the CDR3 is TGTGCCACCAGCAATTTAGATAACCAAGAGACCCAGTACTTC. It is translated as CATSNLDNQETQYF.

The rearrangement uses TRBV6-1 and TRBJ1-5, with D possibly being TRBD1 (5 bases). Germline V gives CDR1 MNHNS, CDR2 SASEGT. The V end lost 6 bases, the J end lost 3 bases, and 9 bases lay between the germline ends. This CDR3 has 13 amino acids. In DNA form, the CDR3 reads TGTGCCAGCAGAGGACACGACAATCAGCCCCAGCATTTT. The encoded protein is CASRGHDNQPQHF.

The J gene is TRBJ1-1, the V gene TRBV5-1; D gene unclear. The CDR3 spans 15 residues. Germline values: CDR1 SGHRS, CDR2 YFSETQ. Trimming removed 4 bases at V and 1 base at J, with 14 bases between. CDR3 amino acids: CASSPSVGANTEAFF. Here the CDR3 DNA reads TGCGCCAGCAGCCCCAGTGTGGGAGCGAACACTGAAGCTTTCTTT. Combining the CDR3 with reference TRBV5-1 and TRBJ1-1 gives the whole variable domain KAGVTQTPRYLIKTRGQQVTLSCSPISGHRSVSWYQQTPGQGLQFLFEYFSETQRNKGNFPGRFSGRQFSNSRSEMNVSTLELGDSALYLCASSPSVGANTEAFFGQGTRLTVV.

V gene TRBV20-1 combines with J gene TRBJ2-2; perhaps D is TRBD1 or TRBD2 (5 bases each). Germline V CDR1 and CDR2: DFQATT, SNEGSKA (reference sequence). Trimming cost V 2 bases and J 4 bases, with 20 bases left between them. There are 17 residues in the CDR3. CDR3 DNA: TGCAGTGCTAGAACGGGTTCGGGGCAGGGCATCACCGGGGAGCTGTTTTTT. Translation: CSARTGSGQGITGELFF.

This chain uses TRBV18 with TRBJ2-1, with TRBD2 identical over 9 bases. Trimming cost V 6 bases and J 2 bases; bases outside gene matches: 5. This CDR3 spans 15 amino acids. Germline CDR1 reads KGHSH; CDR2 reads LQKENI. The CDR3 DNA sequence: TGTGCCAGCTCCTTAGCGGGAGTCACCTACAATGAGCAGTTCTTC. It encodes CASSLAGVTYNEQFF.

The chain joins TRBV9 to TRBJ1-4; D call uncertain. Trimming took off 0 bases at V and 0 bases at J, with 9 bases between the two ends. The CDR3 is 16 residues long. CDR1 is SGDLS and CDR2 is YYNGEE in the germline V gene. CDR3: CASSVGGIATNEKLFF. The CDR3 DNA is TGTGCCAGCAGCGTAGGAGGGATTGCAACTAATGAAAAACTGTTTTTT.

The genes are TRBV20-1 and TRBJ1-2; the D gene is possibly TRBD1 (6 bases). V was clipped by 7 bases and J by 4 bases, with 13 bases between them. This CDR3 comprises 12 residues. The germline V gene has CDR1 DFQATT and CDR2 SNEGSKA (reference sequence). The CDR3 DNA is TGCAGTGTTGAGGGGGGCGTCTATGGCTACACCTTC. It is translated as CSVEGGVYGYTF.